This TCR beta chain was sequenced in a study of beta chain features in type 1 diabetes. Study results and caveats: VDJ junctions sequenced from type 1 diabetes patients showed fewer insertions and more deletions. High-TCR-expressing cells could be over-represented by cDNA sequencing. A greater similarity of naive, central memory and Treg TCRB repertoires was seen among patients than among healthy donors.

Per germline, CDR1 SGHTA and CDR2 FQGNSA. This CDR3 spans 15 amino acids. Trimming took 3 bases from V and 1 from J, leaving 12 bases between them. Every donor had blood drawn once into heparin, around 120 mL on average. This clone was detected only a few times. Its antigen is not known. The study reverse transcribed the entire isolated RNA, so it sequenced expressed TCRB transcripts. Produced via immunoSEQ multiplex PCR; TCRdb's table is partial and in-frame only. Altogether 130,000 to 150,000 clones are present, over 9.5% being singletons, with the ten largest covering roughly 1.4%. Specimen: naive CD4+ T cells from blood. The chain couples TRBV7-2 to TRBJ1-1; possibly TRBD1 for D (6 bases). The TCR originated in a young man in good health. The CDR3 DNA reads TGTGCCAGCAGCTTGAGGGGGTTTCCGAACACTGAAGCTTTCTTT. Translation: CASSLRGFPNTEAFF.